Listed below are T cell receptor beta chains from one sample, sequenced in a study of beta chain features in type 1 diabetes. TCRdb keeps only in-frame clones here, not all; method: immunoSEQ multiplex PCR. This table holds about 240,000 clones, 27% found once. Source material: central memory CD4+ T cells from blood. Receptors were obtained from a man aged 25-45 years in good health. The CDR3 runs from the conserved cysteine through the conserved F or W. The order of the fields is V gene, J gene, CDR3 protein.

TRBV9,TRBJ2-2,CASMGTNTGELFF
TRBV19,TRBJ2-2,CASSPTAVGELFF
TRBV11-2,TRBJ2-1,CASSLDLGLGPINEQFF
TRBV11-2,TRBJ2-3,CASSPGPEPGWSTDTQYF
TRBV18,TRBJ2-1,CASSPPPGGSYNEQFF
TRBV7-2,TRBJ2-7,CASSLAGPRSYEQYF
TRBV5-5,TRBJ2-7,CASSLDGEQYF
TRBV7-2,TRBJ1-5,CASSLVRDQPQHF
TRBV5-6,TRBJ2-3,CASSLYSTDTQYF
TRBV7-9,TRBJ2-5,CASSLAGLAQYQETQYF
TRBV4-3,TRBJ2-4,CASSHEGYAKNIQYF
TRBV7-9,TRBJ2-3,CASSLTDTQYF
TRBV2,TRBJ2-1,CASSLGQGDRDEQFF
TRBV30,TRBJ2-5,CAWSPLGGGETQYF
TRBV4-3,TRBJ2-7,CASSQDLGPLYYEQYF
TRBV2,TRBJ2-3,CASSVLGGGTDTQYF
TRBV5-1,TRBJ2-1,CASPTANEQFF
TRBV7-2,TRBJ2-1,CASSLGASGRNNEQFF
TRBV7-9,TRBJ1-2,CASSRGAGYTF
TRBV7-2,TRBJ2-1,CASSLEMAPYREQFF
TRBV5-1,TRBJ2-7,CASSLGTSGLYEQYF
TRBV2,TRBJ1-2,CASQGRTHGYTF